One sample yielded the 27 T cell receptor beta chains listed below, sequenced in a study of blood T cell repertoires in COVID-19. Libraries were prepared by immunoSEQ multiplex PCR; TCRdb keeps only in-frame clonotypes and omits some of them. Among over 250,000 clones listed, 88% were seen once. Sequencing was done on a sample of PBMCs or T cells enriched from blood (not recorded which). These receptors all stem from a woman in her fifties or sixties in a cohort exposed to, infected with or recovered from COVID-19 (not recorded which).

This chain joins TRBV28 and TRBJ1-4; perhaps TRBD1 as D (6 bases). V lost 2 bases and J 13 bases, leaving 14 bases between the germline ends. The CDR3 runs 13 residues. Germline CDR1 and CDR2: MDHEN and SYDVKM. CDR3 nucleotides: TGTGCCAGCAGTTTAAGGGCAGGGGTTGGACTGTTTTTT. This translates into CASSLRAGVGLFF.

The chain has TRBV5-1 and TRBJ2-1, with D uncertain. The ends were cut back, 1 base at V and 5 bases at J, with 13 bases in the middle. The CDR3 totals 15 residues. Germline CDR1 and CDR2: SGHRS and YFSETQ. The CDR3 DNA reads as TGCGCCAGCAGCTTGACGACGGGTTCCCACAATGAGCAGTTCTTC. As protein: CASSLTTGSHNEQFF. The full variable domain, its missing parts supplied by reference TRBV5-1 and TRBJ2-1, is KAGVTQTPRYLIKTRGQQVTLSCSPISGHRSVSWYQQTPGQGLQFLFEYFSETQRNKGNFPGRFSGRQFSNSRSEMNVSTLELGDSALYLCASSLTTGSHNEQFFGPGTRLTVL.

CDR3 nucleotide sequence: TGTGCCAGCAGCTTGGGCCGGACTCCCTACAATGAGCAGTTCTTC. Amino acid sequence: CASSLGRTPYNEQFF. The rearrangement uses TRBV5-4 and TRBJ2-1; weak D call: TRBD2 (5 bases). CDR1 is SGHNT and CDR2 is YYREEE in the germline V gene (reference sequence). CDR3 length: 15 amino acids. V shed 0 bases and J shed 2 bases, with 9 bases lying between them.

This clone was counted between two and nine times. This rearrangement joins TRBV18 to TRBJ1-1; D unclear. Germline CDR1 KGHSH, CDR2 LQKENI. Trimming took 6 bases from V and 1 from J, leaving 9 bases between them. This CDR3 is 13 amino acids long. CDR3 coding DNA: TGTGCCAGCTCTCAGAGAGGGAACACTGAAGCTTTCTTT. It is translated as CASSQRGNTEAFF.

This chain connects TRBV30 to TRBJ2-5; the match to TRBD2 covers 7 bases. The CDR3 covers 15 residues. Trimming took 2 bases from V and 1 from J; bases not matched to a gene: 7. CDR1 is GTSNPN, CDR2 SVGIG, per germline (reference sequence). In nucleotides, the CDR3 is TGTGCCTGGAGTAGGGGAGGGGTGGGCCAAGAGACCCAGTACTTC. Its protein is CAWSRGGVGQETQYF. Looking up the rest from reference TRBV30 and TRBJ2-5 gives the full variable domain: SQTIHQWPATLVQPVGSPLSLECTVEGTSNPNLYWYRQAAGRGLQLLFYSVGIGQISSEVPQNLSASRPQDRQFILSSKKLLLSDSGFYLCAWSRGGVGQETQYFGPGTRLLVL.

The genes are TRBV12-5 and TRBJ1-2; the match to TRBD1 covers 10 bases. After removal of 1 base from V and 4 bases from J, the junction contained 9 bases not matched to a gene. This CDR3 is 17 amino acids long. The germline V gene has CDR1 LGHNT and CDR2 FRNRAP. DNA for the CDR3: TGTGCTAGTGGTTTGGAAACGACAGGGGGCGCTAGCTATGGCTACACCTTC. Its protein product is CASGLETTGGASYGYTF.

The chain couples TRBV28 to TRBJ1-5; 9 bases agree with TRBD1. After removal of 6 bases from V and 6 bases from J, the junction contained 6 bases not matched to a gene. The CDR3 covers 14 residues. The germline V gene has CDR1 MDHEN and CDR2 SYDVKM. CDR3 protein: CASRQQGAGQPQHF. Here the CDR3 DNA reads TGTGCCAGCAGGCAACAGGGGGCGGGTCAGCCCCAGCATTTT.

The chain recombines TRBV27 with TRBJ1-4; TRBD1 aligns across 10 bases. This CDR3 has 18 amino acids. Germline trimming cut 4 bases from V and 8 bases from J; bases unmatched to any gene: 16. CDR1 and CDR2 from the germline V gene are MNHEY and SMNVEV (reference sequence). This CDR3 reads CASSSGDRGYGLREKLFF. In nucleotides, the CDR3 is TGTGCCAGCAGTTCCGGGGACAGGGGTTACGGATTACGGGAAAAACTGTTTTTT.

The CDR3 DNA sequence: TGTGCCAGCAGCTCTGACAGTAATTCACCCCTCCACTTT. Protein sequence: CASSSDSNSPLHF. The chain has TRBV7-2 and TRBJ1-6, with a tentative D call TRBD1 (5 bases). The CDR3 is 13 residues long. The germline V and J ends were trimmed by 4 bases and 6 bases, with 7 bases remaining between them. The V gene's germline CDR1 is SGHTA and CDR2 FQGNSA.

V usage is TRBV5-1 and J usage is TRBJ2-3; TRBD2 matches at 11 bases. Germline V lookup: CDR1 SGHRS, CDR2 YFSETQ. There are 19 residues in the CDR3. Trimming took 1 base from V and 0 from J; bases not matched to a gene: 10. The CDR3 loop reads CASSLTSGSFSKSTDTQYF. The DNA for the CDR3 is TGCGCCAGCAGCTTGACTAGCGGGAGTTTCAGCAAGAGCACAGATACGCAGTATTTT.

The V and J genes are TRBV3-1 (or the pseudogene TRBV3-2) and TRBJ2-1, with TRBD2 matching 13 bases. CDR3 length: 18 residues. From germline, CDR1 is LGHDT and CDR2 YNNKEL (reference sequence). V shed 2 bases and J 6 bases; nucleotides not matched to a gene: 10. CDR3: CASSQLGWGLAGINEQFF. The DNA of the CDR3 is TGTGCCAGCAGCCAATTAGGCTGGGGACTAGCGGGGATCAATGAGCAGTTCTTC.

The chain employs TRBV3-1 (or the pseudogene TRBV3-2) and TRBJ2-7, with 9 positions matching TRBD2. J was trimmed by 4 bases and V by 7 bases; bases with no gene match: 8. The CDR3 contains 14 residues. In germline, CDR1 is LGHDT, CDR2 YNNKEL (reference sequence). In nucleotides, the CDR3 is TGTGCCAGCAAAGATAGCGGGAGAGGGTACGAGCAGTACTTC. This gives the protein CASKDSGRGYEQYF.

The rearrangement joins TRBV28 to TRBJ1-5; 7 nucleotides match TRBD1. V was pared by 2 bases and J by 6 bases, with 1 base of the junction left unmatched. Germline CDR1 is MDHEN and CDR2 is SYDVKM. This CDR3 is built from 13 residues. CDR3 protein: CASSLPGGQPQHF. The CDR3 DNA reads as TGTGCCAGCAGTTTACCAGGGGGTCAGCCCCAGCATTTT.

This clone has just a few counts. The chain recombines TRBV5-4 with TRBJ2-1; 13 bases map to TRBD2. The germline CDR1 and CDR2 sequences are SGHNT and YYREEE (reference sequence). Trimming took 0 bases from V and 9 from J; bases not matched to a gene: 3. CDR3 length equals 15 residues. CDR3: CASSLGTSGRSEQFF. The CDR3, as DNA: TGTGCCAGCAGCTTGGGGACTAGCGGGAGAAGTGAGCAGTTCTTC.

The chain joins TRBV18 to TRBJ2-5; D gene ambiguous. In germline, CDR1 is KGHSH, CDR2 LQKENI. The V gene lost 0 bases and the J gene lost 4 bases, with 9 bases spanning the gap. This CDR3 spans 14 amino acids. CDR3 nucleotide sequence: TGTGCCAGCTCACCACCGGGCCCCATAGAGACCCAGTACTTC. Its protein product is CASSPPGPIETQYF.

The gene calls are TRBV29-1 and TRBJ1-3; no clear D gene. The CDR3 spans 15 residues. Germline assignment: CDR1 SQVTM and CDR2 ANQGSEA. V was shortened by 5 bases and J by 0 bases, with 14 bases between the two germline ends. DNA of the CDR3: TGCAGCGTTTGGAAAGGACTGAACTCTGGAAACACCATATATTTT. Its translation: CSVWKGLNSGNTIYF.

The chain carries TRBV18 and TRBJ1-5; TRBD1 aligns across 8 bases. The CDR3 has 14 amino acids. CDR1 and CDR2 (germline): KGHSH, LQKENI. J gave up 7 bases and V 5 bases, and 7 bases lay outside the gene matches. CDR3 nucleotides: TGTGCCAGCTCAACCCGACAGGGGAAACAGCCCCAGCATTTT. It specifies CASSTRQGKQPQHF.

The J gene is TRBJ2-3, the V gene TRBV10-2; 10 bases match TRBD2. This CDR3 is 14 amino acids long. Trimming cost V 8 bases and J 4 bases; bases outside gene matches: 6. Germline V CDR1 and CDR2: WSHSY, SAAADI. The CDR3 loop is CASVSSGSSDTQYF. The CDR3 region has the DNA TGCGCCAGCGTCTCTAGCGGGAGCTCAGATACGCAGTATTTT.

The chain combines TRBV6-4 with TRBJ2-1, with D uncertain. The V end was cut by 6 bases, the J end by 9 bases, with 12 bases between. This CDR3 is built from 12 residues. Germline V gives CDR1 MRHNA, CDR2 SNTAGT. The CDR3 here is CASRPGSSEQFF. The CDR3 DNA sequence: TGTGCCAGCAGACCTGGGTCTAGTGAGCAGTTCTTC.

V is TRBV7-2 and J is TRBJ2-3; 7 bases are shared with TRBD2. The CDR3 loop spans 14 amino acids. J gave up 4 bases and V 5 bases, and 6 bases lay outside the gene matches. In germline, CDR1 is SGHTA, CDR2 FQGNSA. The CDR3 here is CASSIQTSSDTQYF. The CDR3 DNA reads as TGTGCCAGCAGCATCCAGACTAGCTCAGATACGCAGTATTTT.

This clone was observed a single time. The CDR3 DNA sequence: TGTGCCAGCAGCCCTCCCGGGACTAGCGGGAGGAATGAGCAGTTCTTC. The encoded protein is CASSPPGTSGRNEQFF. This sequence joins TRBV7-3 and TRBJ2-1, with TRBD2 identical over 15 bases. The V gene's germline CDR1 is SGHTA and CDR2 FQGTGA. CDR3 length: 16 amino acids. J lost 7 bases, V lost 5 bases, and 6 bases had no gene match.

This clone occurred a few times. The chain links TRBV7-9 to TRBJ2-5; 9 bases agree with TRBD2. The CDR3 loop spans 14 amino acids. The germline gives CDR1 SEHNR, CDR2 FQNEAQ (reference sequence). With 3 bases clipped from V and 4 bases from J, the junction kept 3 bases outside the gene matches. Here the CDR3 reads CASSFSGSRETQYF. The CDR3, as DNA: TGTGCCAGCAGCTTTAGCGGGAGCCGAGAGACCCAGTACTTC.

The chain couples TRBV7-3 to TRBJ2-1; 7 bases line up with TRBD2. Trimming removed 0 bases from V and 8 bases from J; junction bases left unmatched: 4. The CDR3 extends over 14 amino acids. Germline CDR1 SGHTA, CDR2 FQGTGA. The CDR3 region has the DNA TGTGCCAGCAGCTTAACGACGGGGGGTTATGAGCAGTTCTTC. Amino acids: CASSLTTGGYEQFF.

This sequence joins TRBV30 and TRBJ1-2; TRBD1 matches at 8 bases. The CDR3 has 13 residues. The germline V gene encodes CDR1 GTSNPN and CDR2 SVGIG (reference sequence). The ends lost 0 bases at V and 8 bases at J; junction bases unmatched: 5. CDR3 sequence (DNA): TGTGCCTGGAGTGTGGGACAGGCGAGGGGCTACACCTTC. This gives the protein CAWSVGQARGYTF.

In its sample, this clone was seen once. This chain joins TRBV6-5 and TRBJ1-2; TRBD1 agrees at 9 bases. The V gene's germline CDR1 is MNHEY and CDR2 SVGAGI. With V trimmed by 0 bases and J by 10 bases, 6 bases remained unmatched. The CDR3 loop spans 14 amino acids. The CDR3 is CASSYSGTGKVYTF. Written as DNA, the CDR3 is TGTGCCAGCAGTTACTCGGGGACAGGGAAGGTCTACACCTTC.

The chain carries TRBV4-1 and TRBJ2-7, with TRBD1 as a possible D gene (7 bases). Per the germline V gene, CDR1 is MGHRA and CDR2 is YSYEKL. V shed 1 base and J shed 2 bases, with 21 bases lying between them. This CDR3 spans 18 amino acids. The CDR3 region is CASSQGAGGRPSPYEQYF. CDR3 sequence (DNA): TGCGCCAGCAGCCAAGGGGCAGGGGGGCGCCCAAGCCCCTACGAGCAGTACTTC.

The chain has TRBV9 and TRBJ2-3; 9 nucleotides line up with TRBD1. The V gene end was trimmed by 3 bases and the J gene end by 4 bases; junction bases not matched to a gene: 12. The CDR3 consists of 17 residues. Per the germline V gene, CDR1 is SGDLS and CDR2 is YYNGEE. Here the CDR3 DNA reads TGTGCCAGCAGCGGTCACAGGGGGCCAACAACTGCAGATACGCAGTATTTT. The encoded protein is CASSGHRGPTTADTQYF.